This is a list of T cell receptor beta chains from one sample in a study of cytomegalovirus exposure and HLA in healthy donors. TCRdb's copy holds only in-frame clones and misses some; the assay was immunoSEQ multiplex PCR. The table shows under 200,000 clones, with approximately 88% occurring only once. What was sequenced was PBMCs. These receptors came from a man aged 25-45 years in good health and CMV-seronegative. The CDR3 runs from the conserved cysteine through the conserved F or W. D genes are given only for firm matches. The listing skips clone size in some rows; elsewhere it reads once, few, many or a size class.

V	D	size	J	CDR3	DNA
TRBV5-1	.	.	TRBJ2-7	CASSFSDPSGYEQYF	TGCGCCAGCAGCTTCTCCGACCCGTCGGGCTACGAGCAGTACTTC
TRBV15	.	few	TRBJ2-4	CASWGQLRDDAKNIQYF	TGTGCCAGTTGGGGACAATTGAGAGATGACGCCAAAAACATTCAGTACTTC
TRBV4-3	TRBD1	.	TRBJ1-5	CASSQGQGMPQHF	TGCGCCAGCAGCCAAGGACAGGGAATGCCCCAGCATTTT
TRBV6-5	.	.	TRBJ1-1	CASSTQGLTEAFF	TGTGCCAGCAGTACACAGGGTCTCACTGAAGCTTTCTTT
TRBV7-2	TRBD1	.	TRBJ1-2	CASSSITGGGYTF	TGTGCCAGCAGCTCGATTACAGGGGGGGGCTACACCTTC
TRBV2	TRBD2	.	TRBJ2-1	CASSEAPSGGARSSYNEQFF	TGTGCCAGCAGTGAAGCGCCTAGCGGGGGGGCCCGGAGCTCCTACAATGAGCAGTTCTTC
TRBV29-1	.	.	TRBJ2-3	CSVDFAGLKFTDTQYF	TGCAGCGTTGATTTTGCAGGGCTGAAATTCACAGATACGCAGTATTTT
TRBV6-5	.	.	TRBJ1-1	CASKERGQLHTFF	TGTGCCAGCAAAGAGAGGGGACAACTCCACACTTTCTTT
TRBV9	TRBD2	.	TRBJ2-7	CASSVGLASYEQYF	TGTGCCAGCAGCGTAGGACTAGCGTCCTACGAGCAGTACTTC
TRBV4-1	TRBD1	.	TRBJ2-2	CASSHRQGALTGELFF	TGCGCCAGCAGCCACAGACAGGGGGCGCTCACCGGGGAGCTGTTTTTT
TRBV5-6	.	.	TRBJ2-2	CASSLIWSANTGELFF	TGTGCCAGCAGCTTGATCTGGAGCGCGAACACCGGGGAGCTGTTTTTT
TRBV7-9	TRBD2	.	TRBJ2-3	CASSFPVSGSTDTQYF	TGTGCCAGCAGCTTCCCGGTTAGCGGGAGTACAGATACGCAGTATTTT
TRBV11-3	.	.	TRBJ2-7	CASSADLSSHILF	TGTGCCAGCAGCGCAGATCTTAGCTCCCACATCCTCTTC
TRBV28	.	.	TRBJ1-5	CASSYLSGNQPQHF	TGTGCCAGCAGCTACCTGTCGGGGAATCAGCCCCAGCATTTT
TRBV6-5	.	.	TRBJ1-1	CASNPSGGAGEAFF	TGTGCCAGCAACCCTTCAGGAGGGGCGGGTGAAGCTTTCTTT
TRBV19	.	.	TRBJ1-1	CASSPFRVDTEAFF	TGTGCCAGTAGTCCTTTCAGGGTAGATACTGAAGCTTTCTTT
TRBV6-5	TRBD2	.	TRBJ2-7	CASRGTSGEEQYF	TGTGCCAGCAGAGGGACTAGCGGGGAAGAGCAGTACTTC
TRBV2	TRBD1	.	TRBJ1-4	CASSEALDRGKLFF	TGTGCCAGCAGTGAAGCTTTGGACAGGGGAAAACTGTTTTTT
TRBV27	.	.	TRBJ2-7	CASSFVRDNSYEQYF	TGTGCCAGCAGTTTCGTCCGTGACAACTCCTACGAGCAGTACTTC
TRBV11-3	TRBD1	.	TRBJ1-2	CASSPPLAGQGKRGYTF	TGTGCCAGCAGTCCCCCCCTGGCAGGACAGGGAAAACGCGGCTACACCTTC
TRBV19	.	.	TRBJ1-5	CASSIVEQDGTVGNQPQHF	TGTGCCAGTAGTATAGTGGAACAGGACGGTACGGTGGGCAATCAGCCCCAGCATTTT
TRBV2	TRBD2	.	TRBJ2-2	CASTGTSGGQGTGELFF	TGTGCCAGCACCGGGACTAGCGGGGGCCAGGGGACCGGGGAGCTGTTTTTT
TRBV11-3	TRBD2	.	TRBJ2-1	CASSHLGGFYNEQFF	TGTGCCAGCAGCCACCTCGGGGGGTTCTACAATGAGCAGTTCTTC
TRBV7-3	.	.	TRBJ2-1	CASSSGAYNEQFF	TGTGCCAGCAGCTCCGGTGCATACAATGAGCAGTTCTTC
TRBV6-5	TRBD2	once	TRBJ2-3	CASSLSLAGVADTQYF	TGTGCCAGCAGTTTGAGCCTAGCGGGAGTAGCAGATACGCAGTATTTT
TRBV11-2	TRBD2	once	TRBJ2-3	CASSSRTSGNTQYF	TGTGCCAGCAGCTCTAGGACTAGCGGGAACACGCAGTATTTT
TRBV10-2	TRBD1	.	TRBJ2-7	CASSEPPDRGTSYEQYF	TGCGCCAGCAGTGAACCCCCCGACAGGGGGACCTCCTACGAGCAGTACTTC
TRBV7-2	TRBD1	.	TRBJ1-2	CASSSRGDRVWGYTF	TGTGCCAGCAGCTCCCGCGGGGACAGGGTGTGGGGCTACACCTTC
TRBV5-1	.	.	TRBJ2-2	CASSPSLLGDTGELFF	TGCGCCAGCAGTCCATCCCTCCTAGGGGACACCGGGGAGCTGTTTTTT
TRBV28	.	.	TRBJ1-2	CASSTRGGNYGYTF	TGTGCCAGCAGTACGCGGGGAGGTAACTATGGCTACACCTTC
TRBV2	TRBD1	once	TRBJ1-4	CASKAGGSEKLFF	TGTGCCAGCAAGGCAGGGGGGAGTGAAAAACTGTTTTTT
TRBV7-8	TRBD1	.	TRBJ1-6	CASSFFTGGPNSPLHF	TGTGCCAGCAGCTTCTTTACAGGGGGGCCTAATTCACCCCTCCACTTT
TRBV5-1	TRBD1	.	TRBJ2-2	CASSKRTGPGELFF	TGCGCCAGCAGCAAAAGGACAGGGCCCGGGGAGCTGTTTTTT
TRBV5-1	TRBD2	.	TRBJ2-5	CASSLVLAGDFQETQYF	TGCGCCAGCAGCTTGGTACTAGCGGGAGACTTCCAAGAGACCCAGTACTTC
TRBV6-4	TRBD2	.	TRBJ2-3	CASSRGSSADTQYF	TGTGCCAGCAGTCGCGGGAGCTCGGCAGATACGCAGTATTTT
TRBV30	TRBD2	.	TRBJ2-7	CAWAGLAGSPSYEQYF	TGTGCCTGGGCGGGACTAGCGGGATCTCCCTCCTACGAGCAGTACTTC
TRBV5-1	TRBD2	.	TRBJ2-7	CASSLRTSGNYEQYF	TGCGCCAGCAGCTTGAGGACTAGCGGGAACTACGAGCAGTACTTC
TRBV19	.	.	TRBJ2-7	CASSIGGNWYEQYF	TGTGCCAGTAGTATTGGGGGGAATTGGTACGAGCAGTACTTC
TRBV6-1	.	.	TRBJ1-1	CASSVQYRNEAFF	TGTGCCAGCAGTGTACAATACCGAAATGAAGCTTTCTTT
TRBV19	TRBD1	.	TRBJ2-7	CASSMDRAGYEQYF	TGTGCCAGTAGTATGGACAGGGCGGGCTACGAGCAGTACTTC
TRBV7-9	TRBD1	few	TRBJ2-7	CASSRDRDRSYEQYF	TGTGCCAGCAGCCGGGACAGGGACCGTTCCTACGAGCAGTACTTC
TRBV15	TRBD1	.	TRBJ2-1	CATSTQDRVGNEQFF	TGTGCCACCAGCACCCAAGACAGGGTAGGCAATGAGCAGTTCTTC
TRBV7-9	.	.	TRBJ2-2	CSSSLAAGRRTGELFF	TGTTCCAGCAGCTTAGCAGCAGGGAGGAGGACCGGGGAGCTGTTTTTT
TRBV9	.	.	TRBJ1-1	CASSVGGSLDTEAFF	TGTGCCAGCAGCGTAGGAGGTTCCTTGGACACTGAAGCTTTCTTT
TRBV9	TRBD2	.	TRBJ2-2	CASSLLAGGPLNTGELFF	TGTGCCAGCAGCTTACTAGCGGGGGGGCCCCTGAACACCGGGGAGCTGTTTTTT
TRBV21-1	.	.	TRBJ1-1	CASSKAMTTGWNTEAFF	TGTGCCAGCAGCAAAGCGATGACTACCGGGTGGAACACTGAAGCTTTCTTT
TRBV7-2	TRBD2	once	TRBJ2-1	CASSKRTAGVDEQFF	TGTGCCAGCAGCAAACGGACTGCGGGAGTTGATGAGCAGTTCTTC
TRBV6-5	.	once	TRBJ2-7	CASKRSSYEQYF	TGTGCCAGCAAGCGAAGCTCCTACGAGCAGTACTTC
TRBV7-9	.	.	TRBJ1-5	CASSYGVGQPQHF	TGTGCCAGCAGCTACGGGGTAGGACAGCCCCAGCATTTT
TRBV27	TRBD1	.	TRBJ2-7	CASSLLTGTGGNEQYF	TGTGCCAGCAGTTTGTTAACCGGGACAGGGGGCAACGAGCAGTACTTC
TRBV7-6	.	.	TRBJ2-1	CASSLSGREQFF	TGTGCCAGCAGCTTATCAGGAAGGGAGCAGTTCTTC
TRBV28	.	.	TRBJ1-1	CASSFRSGTPDTEAFF	TGTGCCAGCAGTTTTAGATCCGGGACACCGGACACTGAAGCTTTCTTT
TRBV10-2	.	.	TRBJ2-2	CASSDGLSNTGELFF	TGCGCCAGCAGTGATGGCCTCTCTAACACCGGGGAGCTGTTTTTT
TRBV27	TRBD2	.	TRBJ2-1	CASSFRLAGPVGSYNEQFF	TGTGCCAGCAGTTTTCGTCTAGCGGGTCCGGTTGGCTCCTACAATGAGCAGTTCTTC
TRBV19	.	.	TRBJ1-1	CASRLRHSNTEAFF	TGTGCCAGTCGTTTGAGACACTCGAACACTGAAGCTTTCTTT
TRBV5-1	TRBD2	.	TRBJ2-5	CASSSPLAGKETQYF	TGCGCCAGCAGCTCCCCCCTAGCGGGCAAAGAGACCCAGTACTTC
TRBV4-3	TRBD1	few	TRBJ2-1	CASSQDFDRAHNEQFF	TGCGCCAGCAGCCAAGATTTCGACAGGGCCCACAATGAGCAGTTCTTC
TRBV18	TRBD2	.	TRBJ2-5	CASSPPGGPKTQYF	TGTGCCAGCTCACCACCGGGAGGGCCGAAGACCCAGTACTTC
TRBV14	TRBD1	.	TRBJ1-1	CASSQNTGTVYTEAFF	TGTGCCAGCAGCCAAAATACCGGGACAGTATACACTGAAGCTTTCTTT
TRBV4-3	.	few	TRBJ2-7	CASSQDLQGGSYEQYF	TGCGCCAGCAGCCAAGATTTGCAGGGGGGATCCTACGAGCAGTACTTC